This T cell receptor (beta chain) was observed in a study of cytomegalovirus exposure and HLA in healthy donors. A single count supports this clone. The assay was immunoSEQ multiplex PCR, and TCRdb's table has in-frame clones only and misses some. The table includes 200,000 to 300,000 clones, roughly 91% detected once. The germline gives CDR1 SGHNT, CDR2 YENEEA. The CDR3 spans 16 residues. V was shortened by 5 bases and J by 4 bases, with 18 bases between the two germline ends. Material: PBMCs. The clonotype originates from a woman between 25 and 40 years old in good health and CMV-seronegative. V usage is TRBV11-3 and J usage is TRBJ2-1, with D possibly being TRBD1 (6 bases). CDR3 bases: TGTGCCAGCAGCCAACAGGGAAGTCGGTCTTACAATGAGCAGTTCTTC. Amino acid sequence: CASSQQGSRSYNEQFF.